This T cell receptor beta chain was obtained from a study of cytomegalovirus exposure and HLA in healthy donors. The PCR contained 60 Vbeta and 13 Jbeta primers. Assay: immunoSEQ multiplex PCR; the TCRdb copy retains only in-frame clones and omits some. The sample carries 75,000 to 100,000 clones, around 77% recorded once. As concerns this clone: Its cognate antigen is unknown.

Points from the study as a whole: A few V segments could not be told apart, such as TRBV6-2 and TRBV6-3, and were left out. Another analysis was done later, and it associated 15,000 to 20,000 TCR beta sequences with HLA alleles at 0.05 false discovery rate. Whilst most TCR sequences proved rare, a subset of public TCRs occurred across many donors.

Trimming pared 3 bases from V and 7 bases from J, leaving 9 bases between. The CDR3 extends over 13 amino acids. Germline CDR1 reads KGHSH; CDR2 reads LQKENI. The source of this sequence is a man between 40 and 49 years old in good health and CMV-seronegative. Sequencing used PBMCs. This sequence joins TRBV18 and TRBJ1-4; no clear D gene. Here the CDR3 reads CASSPALSEKLFF. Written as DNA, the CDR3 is TGTGCCAGCTCACCGGCCCTGTCTGAAAAACTGTTTTTT. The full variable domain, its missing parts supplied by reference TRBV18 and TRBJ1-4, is NAGVMQNPRHLVRRRGQEARLRCSPMKGHSHVYWYRQLPEEGLKFMVYLQKENIIDESGMPKERFSAEFPKEGPSILRIQQVVRGDSAAYFCASSPALSEKLFFGSGTQLSVL.